This passage covers 5 T cell receptor beta chains from one sample sequenced in a study of immune characteristics of hereditary and idiopathic chronic pancreatitis. Profiled with immunoSEQ multiplex PCR; TCRdb holds only in-frame clones, not every one. The table includes roughly 14,000 clones, less than 75% detected once. Patients having total pancreatectomy with islet autotransplantation provided the chronic pancreatitis pancreas tissue. What was sequenced was pancreas tissue with hereditary chronic pancreatitis. All receptors come from a human donor with chronic pancreatitis.

The rearrangement joins TRBV7-2 to TRBJ2-1; 8 bases fit TRBD2. From germline, CDR1 is SGHTA and CDR2 FQGNSA. This CDR3 has 16 amino acids. J was trimmed by 2 bases and V by 2 bases; bases with no gene match: 5. The CDR3 nucleotides are TGTGCCAGCAGCTTATGGGTACTAGCGGCCTACAATGAGCAGTTCTTC. The encoded protein is CASSLWVLAAYNEQFF.

The CDR3 nucleotides are TGTGCCAGCAGCTTGGGGGGGACAGTTTACAATGAGCAGTTCTTC. Translated, it gives CASSLGGTVYNEQFF. The chain is built from TRBV5-8 and TRBJ2-1, with 7 bases identical to TRBD1. Trimming removed 0 bases from V and 4 bases from J; junction bases left unmatched: 4. Per germline, CDR1 SGHTS and CDR2 YDEGEE. CDR3 length: 15 amino acids. The whole variable domain, filled in from reference TRBV5-8 and TRBJ2-1, reads EAGVTQSPTHLIKTRGQQATLRCSPISGHTSVYWYQQALGLGLQFLLWYDEGEERNRGNFPPRFSGRQFPNYSSELNVNALELEDSALYLCASSLGGTVYNEQFFGPGTRLTVL.

A few counts support this clone. The gene calls are TRBV28 and TRBJ2-5; D assignment may be TRBD1 or TRBD2 (6 bases each). Trimming removed 4 bases from V and 5 bases from J, with 17 bases in between. The CDR3 spans 15 residues. CDR1 is MDHEN and CDR2 is SYDVKM in the germline V gene. CDR3 nucleotides: TGTGCCAGCAGTTACCGGGGGCGGGGATCGGAGACCCAGTACTTC. Translation gives CASSYRGRGSETQYF.

The chain employs TRBV6-2 or TRBV6-3 and TRBJ1-5; the D gene is possibly TRBD1 (5 bases). The V end lost 1 base, the J end lost 5 bases, and 9 bases lay between the germline ends. The germline gives CDR1 MNHEY, CDR2 SVGEGT. The CDR3 has 14 amino acids. The CDR3 DNA follows: TGTGCCAGCAGTTACTATGGGGCGTATCAGCCCCAGCATTTT. Translated, it gives CASSYYGAYQPQHF.

The rearrangement uses TRBV3-1 (or the pseudogene TRBV3-2) and TRBJ1-3, with a tentative D call TRBD1 (6 bases). The V gene lost 4 bases and the J gene lost 3 bases, with 13 bases spanning the gap. The CDR3 extends over 15 amino acids. CDR1 is LGHDT, CDR2 YNNKEL, per germline (reference sequence). CDR3 residues: CASSLLGGSGNTIYF. Written as DNA, the CDR3 is TGTGCCAGCAGCCTTCTAGGGGGGAGTGGAAACACCATATATTTT.